This T cell receptor beta chain is from a study of beta chain features in type 1 diabetes. As for the study in general: The number of sorted cells examined across all samples was around 110 million.

Study-level findings and limits: TCRB CDR3s from Type 1 diabetes patients were moderately but significantly shorter in all four CD4+ subsets.

Investigators reverse transcribed all isolated RNA, so they sequenced expressed TCRB transcripts. Assay: immunoSEQ multiplex PCR; the TCRdb copy retains only in-frame clones and omits some. The sample records roughly 160,000 clones, approximately 8.1% being singletons. This clone came up many times. No antigen is known for it. Germline-derived CDR1 and CDR2 are MDHEN and SYDVKM. The CDR3 has 16 amino acids. With 8 bases clipped from V and 3 bases from J, the junction kept 15 bases outside the gene matches. This receptor was obtained from a man in his late teens or twenties with type 1 diabetes. The sample comprised central memory CD4+ T cells from blood. The chain carries TRBV28 and TRBJ2-7; 8 bases align to TRBD2. The CDR3 sequence is CASGPSGTRFFYEQYF. CDR3 coding DNA: TGTGCCAGCGGACCTTCCGGGACTAGATTTTTCTACGAGCAGTACTTC. Full variable domain (rest looked up from reference TRBV28 and TRBJ2-7): DVKVTQSSRYLVKRTGEKVFLECVQDMDHENMFWYRQDPGLGLRLIYFSYDVKMKEKGDIPEGYSVSREKKERFSLILESASTNQTSMYLCASGPSGTRFFYEQYFGPGTRLTVT.